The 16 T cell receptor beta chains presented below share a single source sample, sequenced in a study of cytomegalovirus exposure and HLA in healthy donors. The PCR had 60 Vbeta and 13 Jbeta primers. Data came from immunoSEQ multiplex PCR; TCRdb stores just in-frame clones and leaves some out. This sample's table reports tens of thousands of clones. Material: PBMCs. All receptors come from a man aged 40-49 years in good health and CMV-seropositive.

CDR3 DNA: TGTGCCAGCAGCCAGCTTAGCGGGACGGCCTACGAGCAGTACTTC. Translated, it gives CASSQLSGTAYEQYF. The chain carries TRBV4-2 and TRBJ2-7; 8 bases map to TRBD2. V shed 3 bases and J 2 bases; nucleotides not matched to a gene: 6. The CDR3 consists of 15 residues. CDR1 is LGHNA and CDR2 is YNFKEQ in the germline V gene.

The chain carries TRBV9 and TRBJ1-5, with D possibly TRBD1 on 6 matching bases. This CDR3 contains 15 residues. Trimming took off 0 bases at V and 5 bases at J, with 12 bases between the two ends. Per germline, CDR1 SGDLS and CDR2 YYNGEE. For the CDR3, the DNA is TGTGCCAGCAGCGTAGGAGGGGGGGGCGATCAGCCCCAGCATTTT. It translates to CASSVGGGGDQPQHF.

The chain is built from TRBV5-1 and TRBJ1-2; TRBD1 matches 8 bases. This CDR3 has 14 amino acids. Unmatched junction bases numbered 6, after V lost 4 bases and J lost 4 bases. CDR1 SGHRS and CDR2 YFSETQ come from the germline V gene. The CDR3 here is CASSRTGWSYGYTF. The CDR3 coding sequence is TGCGCCAGCAGCCGGACAGGGTGGAGCTATGGCTACACCTTC.

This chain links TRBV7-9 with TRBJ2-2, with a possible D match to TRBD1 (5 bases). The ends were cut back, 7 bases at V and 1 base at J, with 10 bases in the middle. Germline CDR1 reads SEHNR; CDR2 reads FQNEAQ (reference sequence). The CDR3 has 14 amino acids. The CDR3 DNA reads TGTGCCAGCATAGGTACAGGGAACACCGGGGAGCTGTTTTTT. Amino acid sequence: CASIGTGNTGELFF.

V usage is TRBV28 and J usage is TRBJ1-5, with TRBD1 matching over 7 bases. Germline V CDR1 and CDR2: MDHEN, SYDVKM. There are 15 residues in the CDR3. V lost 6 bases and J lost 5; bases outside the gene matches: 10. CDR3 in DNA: TGTGCCAGCAGCCCCGGAGGGGGCAATGATCAGCCCCAGCATTTT. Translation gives CASSPGGGNDQPQHF. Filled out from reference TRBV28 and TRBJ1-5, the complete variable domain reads DVKVTQSSRYLVKRTGEKVFLECVQDMDHENMFWYRQDPGLGLRLIYFSYDVKMKEKGDIPEGYSVSREKKERFSLILESASTNQTSMYLCASSPGGGNDQPQHFGDGTRLSIL.

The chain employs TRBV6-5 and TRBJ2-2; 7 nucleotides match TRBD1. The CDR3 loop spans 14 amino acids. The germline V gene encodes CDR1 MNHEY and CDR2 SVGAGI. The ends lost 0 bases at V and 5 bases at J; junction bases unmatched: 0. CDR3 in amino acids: CASSYSTGTGELFF. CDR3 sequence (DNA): TGTGCCAGCAGTTACTCGACAGGGACCGGGGAGCTGTTTTTT.

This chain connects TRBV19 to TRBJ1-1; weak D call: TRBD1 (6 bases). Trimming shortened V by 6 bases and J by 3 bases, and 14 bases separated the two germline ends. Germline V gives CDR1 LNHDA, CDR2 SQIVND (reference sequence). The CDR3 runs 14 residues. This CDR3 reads CASRGAIWDTEAFF. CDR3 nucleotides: TGTGCCAGTAGGGGGGCGATCTGGGACACTGAAGCTTTCTTT. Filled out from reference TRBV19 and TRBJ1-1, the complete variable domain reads DGGITQSPKYLFRKEGQNVTLSCEQNLNHDAMYWYRQDPGQGLRLIYYSQIVNDFQKGDIAEGYSVSREKKESFPLTVTSAQKNPTAFYLCASRGAIWDTEAFFGQGTRLTVV.

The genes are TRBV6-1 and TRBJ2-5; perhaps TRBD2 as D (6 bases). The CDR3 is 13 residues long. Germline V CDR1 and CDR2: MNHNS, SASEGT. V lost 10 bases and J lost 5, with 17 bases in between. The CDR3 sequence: CATMGGSTETQYF. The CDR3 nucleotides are TGTGCCACCATGGGGGGATCAACGGAGACCCAGTACTTC.

The CDR3 spells CASSLEVGSPNRDGYTF. The CDR3 DNA is TGTGCCAGCAGCTTAGAAGTTGGGTCGCCCAACAGAGATGGCTACACCTTC. The chain carries TRBV7-6 and TRBJ1-2; no clear D. CDR3 length equals 17 residues. Trimming cost V 1 base and J 6 bases, with 21 bases left between them. The germline gives CDR1 SGHVS, CDR2 FNYEAQ.

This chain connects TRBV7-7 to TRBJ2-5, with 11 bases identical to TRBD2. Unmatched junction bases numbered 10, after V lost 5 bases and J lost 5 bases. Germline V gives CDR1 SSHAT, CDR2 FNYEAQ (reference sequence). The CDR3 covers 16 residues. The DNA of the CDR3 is TGTGCCAGCAGCCCTACTAGCGGGAGTTTGGGGGAGACCCAGTACTTC. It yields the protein CASSPTSGSLGETQYF.

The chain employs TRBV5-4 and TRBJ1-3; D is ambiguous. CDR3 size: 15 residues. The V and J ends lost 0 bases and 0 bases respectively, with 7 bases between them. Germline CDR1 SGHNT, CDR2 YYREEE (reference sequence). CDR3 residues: CASSLDSYSGNTIYF. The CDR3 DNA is TGTGCCAGCAGCTTGGACAGCTACTCTGGAAACACCATATATTTT. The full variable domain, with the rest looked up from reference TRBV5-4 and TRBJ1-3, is ETGVTQSPTHLIKTRGQQVTLRCSSQSGHNTVSWYQQALGQGPQFIFQYYREEENGRGNFPPRFSGLQFPNYSSELNVNALELDDSALYLCASSLDSYSGNTIYFGEGSWLTVV.

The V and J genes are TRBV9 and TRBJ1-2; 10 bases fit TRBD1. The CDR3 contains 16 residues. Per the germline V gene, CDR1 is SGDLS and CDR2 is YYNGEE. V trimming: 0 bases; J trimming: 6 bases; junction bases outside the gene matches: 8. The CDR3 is CASSVAGGQGRDGYTF. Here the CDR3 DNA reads TGTGCCAGCAGCGTAGCTGGGGGACAGGGGCGTGATGGCTACACCTTC.

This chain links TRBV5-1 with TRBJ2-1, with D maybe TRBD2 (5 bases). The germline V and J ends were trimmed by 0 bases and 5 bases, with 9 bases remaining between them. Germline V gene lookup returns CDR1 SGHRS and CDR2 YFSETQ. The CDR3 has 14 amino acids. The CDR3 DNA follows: TGCGCCAGCAGCTTGGTTGGGCGGGACAATGAGCAGTTCTTC. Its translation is CASSLVGRDNEQFF. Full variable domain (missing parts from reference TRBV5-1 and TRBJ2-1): KAGVTQTPRYLIKTRGQQVTLSCSPISGHRSVSWYQQTPGQGLQFLFEYFSETQRNKGNFPGRFSGRQFSNSRSEMNVSTLELGDSALYLCASSLVGRDNEQFFGPGTRLTVL.

CDR3: CASSIGQGALSGYTF. The CDR3 nucleotides are TGTGCCAGTAGTATCGGACAGGGGGCCCTATCTGGCTACACCTTC. The J gene is TRBJ1-2, the V gene TRBV19; TRBD1 agrees at 11 bases. There are 15 residues in the CDR3. J lost 7 bases, V lost 3 bases, and 7 bases had no gene match. Germline loops: CDR1 LNHDA, CDR2 SQIVND (reference sequence).

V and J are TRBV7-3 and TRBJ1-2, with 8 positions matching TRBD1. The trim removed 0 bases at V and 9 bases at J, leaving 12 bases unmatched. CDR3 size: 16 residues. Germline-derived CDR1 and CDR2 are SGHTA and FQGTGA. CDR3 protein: CASSLTGGQGETSYTF. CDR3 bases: TGTGCCAGCAGCTTAACGGGTGGACAGGGTGAAACCAGCTACACCTTC.

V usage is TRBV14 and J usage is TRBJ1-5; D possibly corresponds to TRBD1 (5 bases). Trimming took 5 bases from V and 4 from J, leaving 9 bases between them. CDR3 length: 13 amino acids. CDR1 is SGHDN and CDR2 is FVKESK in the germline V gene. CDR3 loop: CASSLGANQPQHF. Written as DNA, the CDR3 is TGTGCCAGCAGCTTAGGGGCTAATCAGCCCCAGCATTTT.